This T cell receptor beta chain stems from a study of shared clonotypes between healthy human individuals. Overall study: For every donor, three CD4 naive, three CD4 memory, two CD8 naive and one CD8 memory plates were used.

Regarding this clone: As yet, its antigen is unknown.

Profiled with immunoSEQ multiplex PCR; TCRdb holds only in-frame clones, not every one. The profile shows fewer than 400,000 clones, roughly 70% of them singletons. This CDR3 comprises 13 residues. Germline assignment: CDR1 LNHDA and CDR2 SQIVND (reference sequence). Regarding the study as a whole: The study found approximately 5% of naive CD4 clonotypes shared across a handful of donors. The four-donor shared clonotypes exceeded non-shared clonotypes in generation probability, with non-shared ones scoring lower.

V and J are TRBV19 and TRBJ2-3, with D maybe TRBD1 (6 bases). Sequenced: memory CD4+ T cells sorted from blood. Subset specified: CD45RA-negative fraction. This receptor was identified in a man aged 25 to 40 in good health. CDR3 amino acids: CASGHQSTDTQYF. CDR3 nucleotide sequence: TGTGCATCGGGACACCAATCCACAGATACGCAGTATTTT.